The 20 T cell receptor beta chains in this list originate from one sample, sequenced in a study of technical replicates of blood from a few donors. Here immunoSEQ multiplex PCR was the method, and the copy in TCRdb shows in-frame clones only, minus some. The sample includes about 73,000 clones, 93% of them seen just once. The specimen was T cells isolated from PBMCs. These receptors all come from a human donor in good health.

CDR3 amino acids: CASRPTGGYEQYF. CDR3 in DNA: TGTGCCAGCAGACCTACGGGTGGCTACGAGCAGTACTTC. The chain has TRBV7-9 and TRBJ2-7; unclear D gene. Trimming shortened V by 6 bases and J by 3 bases, and 12 bases separated the two germline ends. The CDR3 loop spans 13 amino acids. Germline V gene lookup returns CDR1 SEHNR and CDR2 FQNEAQ (reference sequence).

The chain carries TRBV7-6 and TRBJ2-1, with D unresolved. V dropped 1 base and J dropped 0 bases, with 13 bases sitting between them. The length of the CDR3 is 17 residues. Germline V CDR1 and CDR2: SGHVS, FNYEAQ. The CDR3: CASSLESSLSSYNEQFF. The DNA of the CDR3 is TGTGCCAGCAGCTTAGAGAGTAGCCTGAGCTCCTACAATGAGCAGTTCTTC.

This chain joins TRBV29-1 and TRBJ2-1, with a weak D call TRBD2 (5 bases). Germline CDR1 is SQVTM and CDR2 is ANQGSEA. V gave up 5 bases and J gave up 0 bases, with 17 bases separating them. The CDR3 runs 16 residues. The CDR3 DNA reads as TGCAGCGTTCTAGCCCGAGACGGCATCTCCTACAATGAGCAGTTCTTC. Protein: CSVLARDGISYNEQFF.

This clone came up once. V gene TRBV15 combines with J gene TRBJ1-1, with 8 nucleotides matching TRBD1. The V gene's germline CDR1 is LNHNV and CDR2 YYDKDF (reference sequence). V shed 2 bases and J 3 bases; nucleotides not matched to a gene: 14. This CDR3 has 18 residues. CDR3 amino acids: CATSRTGQGKESDTEAFF. CDR3 bases: TGTGCCACCAGCAGAACAGGACAGGGAAAGGAGTCGGACACTGAAGCTTTCTTT. Full variable domain (rest looked up from reference TRBV15 and TRBJ1-1): DAMVIQNPRYQVTQFGKPVTLSCSQTLNHNVMYWYQQKSSQAPKLLFHYYDKDFNNEADTPDNFQSRRPNTSFCFLDIRSPGLGDTAMYLCATSRTGQGKESDTEAFFGQGTRLTVV.

V usage is TRBV11-3 and J usage is TRBJ2-3; 10 nucleotides line up with TRBD2. With V trimmed by 3 bases and J by 1 base, 10 bases remained unmatched. CDR1 SGHNT and CDR2 YENEEA come from the germline V gene. The CDR3 consists of 18 residues. CDR3 sequence reads: CASSFGLAGARGTDTQYF. The CDR3 region has the DNA TGTGCCAGCAGCTTCGGGCTAGCGGGGGCCCGCGGCACAGATACGCAGTATTTT.

Here the CDR3 DNA reads TGTGCCAGCAGCTTAATCGGGAGGGCCGGTACTGAGCAGTTCTTC. Encoded protein: CASSLIGRAGTEQFF. The J gene is TRBJ2-1, the V gene TRBV7-9, with 8 bases aligning to TRBD2. The CDR3 is 15 amino acids. J lost 9 bases, V lost 2 bases, and 9 bases had no gene match. Germline V lookup: CDR1 SEHNR, CDR2 FQNEAQ (reference sequence).

This chain links TRBV7-2 with TRBJ2-2; D is perhaps TRBD1 (5 bases). CDR1 and CDR2 (germline): SGHTA, FQGNSA. V was trimmed by 1 base and J by 4 bases, leaving 10 bases between them. The CDR3 loop spans 15 amino acids. CDR3 residues: CASSLEVRATGELFF. CDR3 nucleotide sequence: TGTGCCAGCAGCTTAGAAGTCAGGGCCACCGGGGAGCTGTTTTTT.

The V call is TRBV6-5, the J call TRBJ2-7, with D possibly matching TRBD2 (6 bases). This CDR3 contains 14 residues. Trimming left V 0 bases short and J 3 bases short, with 9 bases between. In germline, CDR1 is MNHEY, CDR2 SVGAGI. CDR3 sequence: CASSYSRTNYEQYF. CDR3 DNA: TGTGCCAGCAGTTACTCAAGGACTAACTACGAGCAGTACTTC.

J is TRBJ1-3 and V is TRBV5-4, with a possible D match to TRBD1 (6 bases). The CDR3 totals 16 residues. V was clipped by 0 bases and J by 0 bases, with 10 bases between them. Germline V gene data show CDR1 as SGHNT and CDR2 as YYREEE (reference sequence). CDR3 protein: CASSLEQGNSGNTIYF. CDR3 sequence (DNA): TGTGCCAGCAGCTTGGAACAGGGTAACTCTGGAAACACCATATATTTT.

The rearrangement uses TRBV28 and TRBJ2-7; a possible D gene is TRBD2 (5 bases). Germline-derived CDR1 and CDR2 are MDHEN and SYDVKM. The length of the CDR3 is 15 residues. V lost 3 bases, J lost 5 bases, and 17 bases lay in between. In DNA form, the CDR3 reads TGTGCCAGCAGTTTGGGCGGGTGGACCACGAACGAGCAGTACTTC. It codes for CASSLGGWTTNEQYF.

A single count supports this clone. The chain is built from TRBV6-6 and TRBJ1-1; D is undetermined. CDR3 size: 13 residues. V lost 5 bases and J lost 0, with 7 bases in between. Germline V lookup: CDR1 MNHNY, CDR2 SVGAGI (reference sequence). CDR3 protein: CASSLSMNTEAFF. The CDR3 coding sequence is TGTGCCAGCAGTCTTAGCATGAACACTGAAGCTTTCTTT.

This chain joins TRBV7-2 and TRBJ2-7, with TRBD1 matching 7 bases. V lost 5 bases to trimming and J lost 0 bases; unmatched junction nucleotides: 7. The germline gives CDR1 SGHTA, CDR2 FQGNSA. There are 15 residues in the CDR3. Here the CDR3 DNA reads TGTGCCAGCAGCACGAGACAGGGAATCTCCTACGAGCAGTACTTC. This gives the protein CASSTRQGISYEQYF.

This clone occurred once. The CDR3 loop is CASSPRTGNKETQYF. In nucleotides, the CDR3 is TGTGCCAGCAGCCCCCGGACAGGGAATAAAGAGACCCAGTACTTC. This rearrangement joins TRBV7-9 to TRBJ2-5, with TRBD1 identical over 8 bases. The CDR3 extends over 15 amino acids. Germline-derived CDR1 and CDR2 are SEHNR and FQNEAQ (reference sequence). Unmatched junction bases numbered 8, after V lost 5 bases and J lost 3 bases.

The J gene is TRBJ2-3, the V gene TRBV4-1; 8 bases map to TRBD2. Trimming cost V 6 bases and J 0 bases; bases outside gene matches: 5. The CDR3 covers 15 residues. CDR1 and CDR2 (germline): MGHRA, YSYEKL. This CDR3 reads CASRWTSSSTDTQYF. The CDR3 nucleotides read TGCGCCAGCAGGTGGACTAGCAGCAGCACAGATACGCAGTATTTT.

V and J are TRBV4-1 and TRBJ2-2; D possibly corresponds to TRBD2 (5 bases). Deletions cut 1 base from V and 6 bases from J, with 12 bases between. The germline V gene has CDR1 MGHRA and CDR2 YSYEKL. The CDR3 spans 15 residues. CDR3: CASSQVRGWAGELFF. CDR3 nucleotides: TGCGCCAGCAGCCAAGTTCGAGGGTGGGCCGGGGAGCTGTTTTTT.

The chain uses TRBV7-2 and TRBJ2-7; 8 bases match TRBD1. Losses at the gene ends were 5 bases for V and 1 base for J; bases not matched to a gene: 1. Germline V gives CDR1 SGHTA, CDR2 FQGNSA. The length of the CDR3 is 13 residues. As DNA, the CDR3 is TGTGCCAGCAGCCGGGACAGGTCCTACGAGCAGTACTTC. It specifies CASSRDRSYEQYF.

The chain has TRBV5-6 and TRBJ1-1; D remains ambiguous. The CDR3 covers 15 residues. The germline gives CDR1 SGHDT, CDR2 YYEEEE. V was clipped by 4 bases and J by 1 base, with 14 bases between them. This chain's CDR3 is CASSRRQSENTEAFF. CDR3 nucleotide sequence: TGTGCCAGCAGCCGTAGACAAAGTGAGAACACTGAAGCTTTCTTT.

The rearrangement links TRBV21-1 to TRBJ2-5; TRBD1, the table's D call, was not compared with the DNA. TRBV21-1 is a pseudogene locus. The CDR3 is 17 residues long. CDR3 coding DNA: TGTGCCAGCAGCAGGGACAGAGGGGTGGCAACAAGGGAGACCCAGTACTTC. Translating gives CASSRDRGVATRETQYF.

The chain links TRBV4-1 to TRBJ1-5; D unclear. Germline CDR1 is MGHRA and CDR2 is YSYEKL. V gave up 1 base and J gave up 3 bases, with 16 bases separating them. The length of the CDR3 is 17 residues. The CDR3 loop is CASSQGGSGRVNQPQHF. The CDR3 DNA sequence: TGCGCCAGCAGCCAAGGGGGTAGTGGGAGGGTCAATCAGCCCCAGCATTTT.

The rearrangement links TRBV2 to TRBJ1-2, with 10 positions matching TRBD1. Trimming took 6 bases from V and 8 from J; bases not matched to a gene: 12. This CDR3 is built from 15 residues. CDR1 SNHLY and CDR2 FYNNEI come from the germline V gene. The CDR3 sequence is CASSELGQGREGYTF. The CDR3 nucleotides read TGTGCCAGCAGCGAACTGGGACAGGGGCGGGAAGGCTACACCTTC.